The 11 T cell receptor beta chains given below trace back to one sample, sequenced in a study of siplizumab effects on memory and regulatory T cells. This table comes from immunoSEQ multiplex PCR, and its TCRdb copy is limited to in-frame clones, with some not included. The sample includes more than 75,000 clones, roughly 95% seen only once; the top ten take approximately 0.031%. Input material: naive CD4+ T cells sorted from blood. Receptors were obtained from a human donor in good health.

The gene calls are TRBV6-4 and TRBJ1-1; D may be TRBD1 (6 bases). CDR1 is MRHNA and CDR2 is SNTAGT in the germline V gene. The CDR3 has 16 amino acids. Trimming pared 4 bases from V and 1 base from J, leaving 16 bases between. CDR3 coding DNA: TGTGCCAGCAGTGCCGGACCTGGACAGACGAACACTGAAGCTTTCTTT. It is translated as CASSAGPGQTNTEAFF.

This chain links TRBV4-1 with TRBJ1-6; 11 bases map to TRBD1. J lost 13 bases, V lost 3 bases, and 11 bases had no gene match. Germline assignment: CDR1 MGHRA and CDR2 YSYEKL. The CDR3 is 16 amino acids. CDR3 sequence reads: CASSHVADRGRGPLHF. CDR3 nucleotides: TGCGCCAGCAGCCATGTTGCGGACAGGGGGCGCGGGCCCCTCCACTTT.

This clone was recorded once. V and J are TRBV28 and TRBJ1-1; no clear D. V was shortened by 6 bases and J by 4 bases, with 15 bases between the two germline ends. This CDR3 is built from 14 residues. The V gene's germline CDR1 is MDHEN and CDR2 SYDVKM. CDR3 coding DNA: TGTGCCAGCAGCCCTCGTCCCGGTTCCACTGAAGCTTTCTTT. Translation: CASSPRPGSTEAFF.

This sequence joins TRBV15 and TRBJ1-5; the match to TRBD1 covers 11 bases. With 8 bases clipped from V and 0 bases from J, the junction kept 6 bases outside the gene matches. The CDR3 has 16 residues. In germline, CDR1 is LNHNV, CDR2 YYDKDF (reference sequence). The CDR3 DNA sequence: TGTGCCACCTCCCGGGGACAGGGGGTTAGCAATCAGCCCCAGCATTTT. It yields the protein CATSRGQGVSNQPQHF.

The rearrangement links TRBV28 to TRBJ2-7, with D hard to call. Germline CDR1 MDHEN, CDR2 SYDVKM. The ends were cut back, 6 bases at V and 2 bases at J, with 14 bases in the middle. The CDR3 is made up of 14 amino acids. CDR3 in DNA: TGTGCCAGCAGCCCGCGTCCCCTCGCCTACGAGCAGTACTTC. It yields the protein CASSPRPLAYEQYF.

The chain links TRBV7-2 to TRBJ1-1; D not resolved. V lost 5 bases to trimming and J lost 1 base, with 8 bases between them. CDR3 length: 13 residues. In germline, CDR1 is SGHTA, CDR2 FQGNSA. CDR3: CASSPRQNTEAFF. The CDR3 nucleotides are TGTGCCAGCAGCCCCCGACAGAACACTGAAGCTTTCTTT.

This sequence joins TRBV10-3 and TRBJ2-7; the D gene is possibly TRBD2 (5 bases). Trimming took 3 bases from V and 0 from J, leaving 9 bases between them. The CDR3 loop spans 14 amino acids. The germline V gene has CDR1 ENHRY and CDR2 SYGVKD. CDR3 DNA sequence: TGTGCCATCAGTGACTCCGGGAACTCCTACGAGCAGTACTTC. It specifies CAISDSGNSYEQYF.

J is TRBJ2-3 and V is TRBV4-1; 9 positions agree with TRBD2. The V segment lost 3 bases and the J segment 6 bases; nucleotides outside the gene matches: 10. The CDR3 is 16 residues long. Germline V lookup: CDR1 MGHRA, CDR2 YSYEKL. The CDR3 spells CASSQIGGGAIDTQYF. In nucleotides, the CDR3 is TGCGCCAGCAGCCAGATCGGCGGGGGGGCCATCGATACGCAGTATTTT.

This chain connects TRBV19 to TRBJ2-7, with D unresolved. The CDR3 consists of 12 residues. V was shortened by 7 bases and J by 3 bases, with 10 bases between the two germline ends. Germline V gene data show CDR1 as LNHDA and CDR2 as SQIVND (reference sequence). Written as DNA, the CDR3 is TGTGCCAGTATATCTCCAGACTACGAGCAGTACTTC. Translated: CASISPDYEQYF.

The V gene is TRBV18, the J gene TRBJ2-7; D is ambiguous. Germline assignment: CDR1 KGHSH and CDR2 LQKENI. Deletions cut 4 bases from V and 2 bases from J, with 12 bases between. This CDR3 is built from 14 residues. CDR3: CASSQGTVTYEQYF. In DNA, the CDR3 is TGTGCCAGCTCACAAGGAACAGTGACCTACGAGCAGTACTTC.

This chain uses TRBV6-1 with TRBJ1-2, with TRBD1 identical over 7 bases. Germline V gives CDR1 MNHNS, CDR2 SASEGT. V lost 5 bases to trimming and J lost 8 bases; unmatched junction nucleotides: 5. This CDR3 is 12 amino acids long. The CDR3 nucleotides are TGTGCCAGCAGTTTAACAGGGGAGGGCTACACCTTC. It translates to CASSLTGEGYTF.